What follows are 32 T cell receptor beta chains derived from one specimen sequenced in a study of Ad26.COV2.S vaccination and SARS-CoV-2 variants. The assay was immunoSEQ multiplex PCR, and TCRdb's table has in-frame clones only and misses some. The sample includes fewer than 800,000 clones, more than 70% of them seen just once. Treatment defined: about 20 received Ad26.COV2.S at low or high dose, single or two shots; several received placebo; per-sample allocation not given. Collection of samples fell on day 63 after the first vaccine or placebo injection. The sample here was peripheral blood, taken in a trial of Ad26.COV2.S vaccine versus placebo. The receptors stem from a person between 18 and 65 years old who received the Ad26.COV2.S COVID-19 vaccine or a placebo.

The gene calls are TRBV19 and TRBJ2-3; 8 nucleotides agree with TRBD1. This CDR3 has 15 residues. Germline V gene sequence: CDR1 LNHDA, CDR2 SQIVND (reference sequence). Losses at the gene ends were 5 bases for V and 4 bases for J; bases not matched to a gene: 8. The CDR3 DNA reads TGTGCCAGTAGTGTCCGACAGGGGATCCCAGATACGCAGTATTTT. It is translated as CASSVRQGIPDTQYF.

The chain recombines TRBV6-6 with TRBJ2-5; D gene uncertain. The CDR3 contains 12 residues. V shed 4 bases and J shed 4 bases, with 7 bases lying between them. Germline CDR1 reads MNHNY; CDR2 reads SVGAGI (reference sequence). DNA for the CDR3: TGTGCCAGCAGTTTCGGATTAGAGACCCAGTACTTC. It encodes CASSFGLETQYF.

V is TRBV6-5 and J is TRBJ1-2; the D gene is possibly TRBD1 (5 bases). Per germline, CDR1 MNHEY and CDR2 SVGAGI. The ends were cut back, 5 bases at V and 3 bases at J, with 16 bases in the middle. This CDR3 comprises 15 residues. CDR3: CASSIRGREDYGYTF. The CDR3 DNA reads as TGTGCCAGCAGTATTCGGGGCCGTGAAGACTATGGCTACACCTTC.

The chain combines TRBV25-1 with TRBJ2-1; D may be TRBD2 (5 bases). Deletions cut 8 bases from V and 4 bases from J, with 12 bases between. The CDR3 is 13 amino acids. Per germline, CDR1 MGHDK and CDR2 SYGVNS. The CDR3 sequence: CASGGGAYNEQFF. The CDR3 nucleotides are TGTGCCAGCGGAGGCGGCGCATACAATGAGCAGTTCTTC. The whole variable domain, filled in from reference TRBV25-1 and TRBJ2-1, reads EADIYQTPRYLVIGTGKKITLECSQTMGHDKMYWYQQDPGMELHLIHYSYGVNSTEKGDLSSESTVSRIRTEHFPLTLESARPSHTSQYLCASGGGAYNEQFFGPGTRLTVL.

The chain combines TRBV19 with TRBJ2-3; D gene unclear. There are 18 residues in the CDR3. The germline gives CDR1 LNHDA, CDR2 SQIVND (reference sequence). Trimming shortened V by 3 bases and J by 1 base, and 20 bases separated the two germline ends. The CDR3: CASSIASSLRTGTDTQYF. CDR3 coding DNA: TGTGCCAGTAGTATTGCGTCGTCCTTAAGAACAGGCACAGATACGCAGTATTTT.

The chain recombines TRBV6-5 with TRBJ1-1, with D perhaps TRBD1 (5 bases). Germline CDR1 and CDR2: MNHEY and SVGAGI. Trimming stripped 5 bases from V and 6 bases from J, with 13 bases between. This CDR3 has 13 residues. CDR3: CASSPRDRAEAFF. CDR3 DNA: TGTGCCAGCAGTCCTCGAGACAGAGCTGAAGCTTTCTTT.

With respect to this clone: The same CDR3 can be traced to other DNA sequences in this sample. The rearrangement links TRBV6-2 or TRBV6-3 to TRBJ1-1; 7 bases line up with TRBD1. The CDR3 is 14 amino acids. J gave up 3 bases and V 2 bases, and 3 bases lay outside the gene matches. Germline lookup yields CDR1 MNHEY and CDR2 SVGEGT. This CDR3 reads CASSYRGQDTEAFF. CDR3 in DNA: TGTGCCAGCAGTTACAGGGGGCAGGACACTGAAGCTTTCTTT.

J is TRBJ1-5 and V is TRBV4-1; D ambiguous. CDR3 length equals 13 residues. Germline V CDR1 and CDR2: MGHRA, YSYEKL. Deletions cut 1 base from V and 3 bases from J, with 4 bases between. The CDR3 sequence is CASSQVANQPQHF. In DNA, the CDR3 is TGCGCCAGCAGCCAAGTCGCCAATCAGCCCCAGCATTTT.

In the case of this clone: This same CDR3 is encoded by further DNA sequences in the sample. The genes are TRBV14 and TRBJ2-7; D is ambiguous. Looked up from germline, CDR1 is SGHDN and CDR2 is FVKESK. There are 13 residues in the CDR3. V lost 1 base and J lost 5, with 9 bases in between. In DNA form, the CDR3 reads TGTGCCAGCAGCCAAGTCCGAGGCCACGAGCAGTACTTC. It yields the protein CASSQVRGHEQYF.

The rearrangement uses TRBV24-1 and TRBJ2-1; 9 bases line up with TRBD1. Germline CDR1 and CDR2: KGHDR and SFDVKD. This CDR3 comprises 16 residues. V lost 4 bases and J lost 7; bases outside the gene matches: 10. CDR3 nucleotides: TGTGCCACCAGTGACCCCAGGGGACAGGGTAAAAATGAGCAGTTCTTC. Translated, it gives CATSDPRGQGKNEQFF.

The V and J genes are TRBV21-1 and TRBJ1-4. TRBV21-1 constitutes a pseudogene. CDR3 length equals 15 residues. The CDR3 sequence is CASSKEEGIMKKLFF. The CDR3 DNA reads as TGTGCCAGCAGCAAAGAGGAGGGGATAATGAAAAAACTGTTTTTT.

The gene calls are TRBV14 and TRBJ2-3; the D gene is possibly TRBD1 (6 bases). Germline lookup yields CDR1 SGHDN and CDR2 FVKESK. The CDR3 extends over 14 amino acids. Deletions cut 4 bases from V and 4 bases from J, with 12 bases between. CDR3: CASSPQGKADTQYF. The CDR3 coding sequence is TGTGCCAGCAGCCCTCAGGGGAAGGCAGATACGCAGTATTTT.

This chain joins TRBV10-3 and TRBJ2-1, with 9 positions matching TRBD1. The CDR3 loop spans 13 amino acids. Unmatched junction bases numbered 11, after V lost 10 bases and J lost 10 bases. Germline lookup yields CDR1 ENHRY and CDR2 SYGVKD. The CDR3 loop is CATATGGSTEQFF. In nucleotides, the CDR3 is TGTGCCACCGCCACAGGGGGCTCAACCGAGCAGTTCTTC.

The chain carries TRBV6-4 and TRBJ2-2; 14 bases align to TRBD2. The length of the CDR3 is 17 residues. With V trimmed by 6 bases and J by 3 bases, 6 bases remained unmatched. The V gene's germline CDR1 is MRHNA and CDR2 SNTAGT. CDR3 sequence reads: CASSEGLAGEYTGELFF. The CDR3 nucleotides are TGTGCCAGCAGCGAGGGACTAGCGGGAGAGTACACCGGGGAGCTGTTTTTT.

The chain links TRBV27 to TRBJ2-7; 7 nucleotides match TRBD2. Germline V lookup: CDR1 MNHEY, CDR2 SMNVEV (reference sequence). This CDR3 is 14 amino acids long. The trim removed 3 bases at V and 0 bases at J, leaving 2 bases unmatched. CDR3 region: CASSLSGNSYEQYF. Here the CDR3 DNA reads TGTGCCAGCAGTTTGAGCGGGAACTCCTACGAGCAGTACTTC.

The V gene is TRBV6-6, the J gene TRBJ1-2; 8 nucleotides agree with TRBD1. The length of the CDR3 is 11 residues. V trimming: 6 bases; J trimming: 6 bases; junction bases outside the gene matches: 0. Looked up from germline, CDR1 is MNHNY and CDR2 is SVGAGI (reference sequence). CDR3 DNA: TGTGCCAGCAGGACAGGGGATGGCTACACCTTC. Residues: CASRTGDGYTF.

This CDR3 reads CAWSVPSPGFKNQPQHF. In DNA form, the CDR3 reads TGTGCCTGGAGTGTACCTTCGCCCGGGTTCAAGAATCAGCCCCAGCATTTT. The chain links TRBV30 to TRBJ1-5; D is unresolved. The CDR3 sequence is 17 residues long. Germline-derived CDR1 and CDR2 are GTSNPN and SVGIG (reference sequence). V was trimmed by 0 bases and J by 4 bases, leaving 19 bases between them. Full variable domain (rest looked up from reference TRBV30 and TRBJ1-5): SQTIHQWPATLVQPVGSPLSLECTVEGTSNPNLYWYRQAAGRGLQLLFYSVGIGQISSEVPQNLSASRPQDRQFILSSKKLLLSDSGFYLCAWSVPSPGFKNQPQHFGDGTRLSIL.

This clone has a single count. The rearrangement joins TRBV19 to TRBJ1-3; TRBD1 might be the D (5 bases). Germline lookup yields CDR1 LNHDA and CDR2 SQIVND (reference sequence). This CDR3 spans 13 amino acids. Deletions cut 5 bases from V and 7 bases from J, with 12 bases between. This CDR3 reads CASSQRDGNTIYF. The CDR3 DNA reads TGTGCCAGTAGTCAACGGGACGGGAACACCATATATTTT.

The chain couples TRBV3-1 (or the pseudogene TRBV3-2) to TRBJ2-3; the D gene is possibly TRBD1 (5 bases). Trimming removed 0 bases from V and 0 bases from J, with 10 bases in between. The CDR3 runs to 16 residues. Germline CDR1 is LGHDT and CDR2 is YNNKEL (reference sequence). CDR3 in DNA: TGTGCCAGCAGCCAAGATCGACAGATCAGCACAGATACGCAGTATTTT. It is translated as CASSQDRQISTDTQYF.

For this clone: This same CDR3 is encoded by further DNA sequences in the sample. This rearrangement joins TRBV5-1 to TRBJ2-7; the match to TRBD1 covers 7 bases. The CDR3 covers 14 residues. Trimming cost V 0 bases and J 2 bases; bases outside gene matches: 2. The germline V gene encodes CDR1 SGHRS and CDR2 YFSETQ. In DNA form, the CDR3 reads TGCGCCAGCAGCTTGGGACAGGGCGCCTACGAGCAGTACTTC. This sequence encodes CASSLGQGAYEQYF.

The chain combines TRBV6-6 with TRBJ1-5; TRBD1 aligns across 8 bases. Germline lookup yields CDR1 MNHNY and CDR2 SVGAGI (reference sequence). This CDR3 is built from 16 residues. V was clipped by 6 bases and J by 2 bases; unmatched bases: 9. As DNA, the CDR3 is TGTGCCAGCAGCCTCGAAGACAGGGGCGGCAATCAGCCCCAGCATTTT. The encoded protein is CASSLEDRGGNQPQHF.

The chain employs TRBV7-9 and TRBJ2-1; 14 bases are shared with TRBD2. The ends lost 1 base at V and 10 bases at J; junction bases unmatched: 3. The V gene's germline CDR1 is SEHNR and CDR2 FQNEAQ (reference sequence). The CDR3 is made up of 15 amino acids. The CDR3 region has the DNA TGTGCCAGCAGCTTAGGGGGACTAGCGGGAGAGGAGCAGTTCTTC. Residues: CASSLGGLAGEEQFF.

J is TRBJ2-1 and V is TRBV5-1; 16 bases line up with TRBD2. The CDR3 runs 19 residues. The germline V gene encodes CDR1 SGHRS and CDR2 YFSETQ. V lost 7 bases to trimming and J lost 2 bases; unmatched junction nucleotides: 12. The DNA for the CDR3 is TGCGCCAGCTGGCCCTCCGGGACTAGCGGGGGGGCCGCCTACAATGAGCAGTTCTTC. Its translation: CASWPSGTSGGAAYNEQFF.

The gene calls are TRBV27 and TRBJ1-2; no clear D gene. Looked up from germline, CDR1 is MNHEY and CDR2 is SMNVEV (reference sequence). Trimming pared 5 bases from V and 4 bases from J, leaving 17 bases between. The CDR3 covers 15 residues. The CDR3 is CASSPRTALGYGYTF. As DNA, the CDR3 is TGTGCCAGCAGTCCCCGGACGGCTTTGGGCTATGGCTACACCTTC.

The rearrangement joins TRBV13 to TRBJ2-2; TRBD1 might be the D (6 bases). The length of the CDR3 is 14 residues. V dropped 5 bases and J dropped 4 bases, with 11 bases sitting between them. The germline V gene has CDR1 PRHDT and CDR2 FYEKMQ (reference sequence). The CDR3 is CASSRKGVTGELFF. Written as DNA, the CDR3 is TGTGCCAGCAGCCGTAAGGGGGTCACCGGGGAGCTGTTTTTT.

This clone came up a few times. V usage is TRBV4-2 and J usage is TRBJ1-1; D might be TRBD1 (5 bases). In germline, CDR1 is LGHNA, CDR2 YNFKEQ. Trimming removed 4 bases from V and 4 bases from J, with 16 bases in between. CDR3 length: 15 amino acids. The CDR3 DNA follows: TGTGCCAGCAGCCTCTCTGGAGGGGAGTTCACTGAAGCTTTCTTT. The encoded protein is CASSLSGGEFTEAFF.

The chain uses TRBV9 and TRBJ1-4, with TRBD1 matching 7 bases. CDR3 length: 15 residues. CDR1 is SGDLS and CDR2 is YYNGEE in the germline V gene. V was clipped by 4 bases and J by 3 bases; unmatched bases: 6. CDR3: CASSPWGQSNEKLFF. The CDR3 DNA is TGTGCCAGCAGCCCCTGGGGACAGTCTAATGAAAAACTGTTTTTT.

The V and J genes are TRBV4-2 and TRBJ2-1, with TRBD2 identical over 11 bases. Trimming removed 3 bases from V and 6 bases from J; junction bases left unmatched: 7. CDR1 and CDR2 from the germline V gene are LGHNA and YNFKEQ. The CDR3 is 16 residues long. CDR3 DNA sequence: TGTGCCAGCAGCCATTGGCTACTAGCGGGAGTCAATGAGCAGTTCTTC. Amino acid sequence: CASSHWLLAGVNEQFF.

The V gene is TRBV6-5, the J gene TRBJ1-5; D unresolved. The CDR3 totals 13 residues. The germline V gene encodes CDR1 MNHEY and CDR2 SVGAGI. The V end lost 2 bases, the J end lost 7 bases, and 9 bases lay between the germline ends. CDR3 sequence reads: CASSYPGRQPQHF. DNA of the CDR3: TGTGCCAGCAGTTACCCCGGGAGGCAGCCCCAGCATTTT.

This clone has at least ten counts. This chain links TRBV10-2 with TRBJ2-7, with TRBD2 matching 12 bases. Trimming removed 3 bases from V and 4 bases from J; junction bases left unmatched: 13. The length of the CDR3 is 18 residues. Germline V gene sequence: CDR1 WSHSY, CDR2 SAAADI. The CDR3 DNA reads TGCGCCAGCAGTGAAAGGACTAGCGGGAACGGTGGGGCTTACGAGCAGTACTTC. Encoded protein: CASSERTSGNGGAYEQYF.

The J gene is TRBJ2-3, the V gene TRBV5-1, with 8 bases aligning to TRBD2. There are 14 residues in the CDR3. Germline-derived CDR1 and CDR2 are SGHRS and YFSETQ. V gave up 4 bases and J gave up 7 bases; unmatched junction bases: 8. CDR3 nucleotide sequence: TGCGCCAGCAGCCAGGGGACTAGTCTCTATACGCAGTATTTT. This encodes CASSQGTSLYTQYF.

The chain is built from TRBV19 and TRBJ1-6; tentative D call: TRBD1 (5 bases). The germline V gene encodes CDR1 LNHDA and CDR2 SQIVND (reference sequence). The CDR3 is made up of 16 amino acids. V shed 5 bases and J shed 5 bases, with 16 bases lying between them. The CDR3 region has the DNA TGTGCCAGTAGTCTTCCAATAGGGGTAAATAATTCACCCCTCCACTTT. Translation gives CASSLPIGVNNSPLHF. Full variable domain (outside the CDR3, taken from reference TRBV19 and TRBJ1-6): DGGITQSPKYLFRKEGQNVTLSCEQNLNHDAMYWYRQDPGQGLRLIYYSQIVNDFQKGDIAEGYSVSREKKESFPLTVTSAQKNPTAFYLCASSLPIGVNNSPLHFGNGTRLTVT.